This T cell receptor (beta chain) was sequenced for a study of cytomegalovirus exposure and HLA in healthy donors. Both 60 Vbeta primers and 13 Jbeta primers went into the PCR. Some clones are missing from TCRdb's copy, which holds only in-frame ones; the method was immunoSEQ multiplex PCR. The repertoire holds about 160,000 clones, with around 80% as singletons. The sequenced sample consisted of PBMCs. This clonotype was sampled from a man between 18 and 35 years old in good health and CMV-seronegative.

This CDR3 reads CASSVVGDTEAFF. For the CDR3, the DNA is TGTGCCAGCAGCGTAGTTGGAGACACTGAAGCTTTCTTT. The chain carries TRBV9 and TRBJ1-1; no reliable D call. V lost 0 bases and J 3 bases, leaving 6 bases between the germline ends. The V gene's germline CDR1 is SGDLS and CDR2 YYNGEE. The CDR3 length is 13 residues.